The 15 T cell receptor beta chains given below trace back to one sample, sequenced in a study of T cells in severe cutaneous drug reactions. Sequenced patients had Stevens-Johnson syndrome or toxic epidermal necrolysis caused by carbamazepine. TCR subtype-specific primers in iRepertoire multiplex PCR prepared libraries for bulk and single-cell sequencing. TCRdb re-analyzed the multiplex PCR reads; it lists each CDR3 protein once, without DNA. Its clone listing holds 8,800 or so distinct CDR3 sequences. Sequences were obtained from cells from a skin blister. These receptors were taken from a human donor with a severe cutaneous adverse drug reaction.

This rearrangement joins TRBV27 to TRBJ2-7; the TCRdb call, TRBD2, lacks DNA for checking. The germline CDR1 and CDR2 sequences are MNHEY and SMNVEV (reference sequence). The CDR3 extends over 15 amino acids. CDR3 sequence: CASSSATAGLYEQYF.

This rearrangement joins TRBV10-1 to TRBJ2-1; TCRdb returns TRBD2, unconfirmable since there is no DNA. The CDR3 consists of 15 residues. Germline V CDR1 and CDR2: WNHNN, SYGVQD (reference sequence). The CDR3 reads CASSELSSGYNEQFF.

The V call is TRBV5-1, the J call TRBJ2-1. Per germline, CDR1 SGHRS and CDR2 YFSETQ. The CDR3 extends over 14 amino acids. The CDR3 loop is CASSLGLGYNEQFF. Combining the CDR3 with reference TRBV5-1 and TRBJ2-1 gives the whole variable domain KAGVTQTPRYLIKTRGQQVTLSCSPISGHRSVSWYQQTPGQGLQFLFEYFSETQRNKGNFPGRFSGRQFSNSRSEMNVSTLELGDSALYLCASSLGLGYNEQFFGPGTRLTVL.

Its frequency marks this clonotype as medium-sized. This chain links TRBV29-1 with TRBJ2-5; TCRdb's D call, TRBD2, is unchecked because there is no DNA. Germline values: CDR1 SQVTM, CDR2 ANQGSEA. The CDR3 loop spans 16 amino acids. CDR3 amino acids: CSVELGLAGPDGTQYF. The whole variable domain, filled in from reference TRBV29-1 and TRBJ2-5, reads SAVISQKPSRDICQRGTSLTIQCQVDSQVTMMFWYRQQPGQSLTLIATANQGSEATYESGFVIDKFPISRPNLTFSTLTVSNMSPEDSSIYLCSVELGLAGPDGTQYFGPGTRLLVL.

J is TRBJ1-1 and V is TRBV7-2; the TRBD1 assignment by TCRdb is unverifiable without DNA. The germline gives CDR1 SGHTA, CDR2 FQGNSA. The CDR3 loop spans 15 amino acids. The chain's CDR3 is CASSLVGSGATEAFF.

The chain uses TRBV27 and TRBJ1-6; lacking DNA, the TRBD1 call made by TCRdb goes unchecked. The CDR3 extends over 12 amino acids. Per germline, CDR1 MNHEY and CDR2 SMNVEV (reference sequence). CDR3 sequence: CGAGRLNSPLHF.

This chain joins TRBV28 and TRBJ2-1. The CDR3 spans 16 residues. Per the germline V gene, CDR1 is MDHEN and CDR2 is SYDVKM. CDR3 in amino acids: CASSLYRTATYNEQFF.

This clonotype is classed as medium-sized by frequency. The rearrangement joins TRBV30 to TRBJ2-1; the TCRdb call, TRBD1, lacks DNA for checking. This CDR3 is 16 amino acids long. CDR1 is GTSNPN, CDR2 SVGIG, per germline (reference sequence). The CDR3 is CAWSRTRGRPYNEQFF. Full variable domain (outside the CDR3, taken from reference TRBV30 and TRBJ2-1): SQTIHQWPATLVQPVGSPLSLECTVEGTSNPNLYWYRQAAGRGLQLLFYSVGIGQISSEVPQNLSASRPQDRQFILSSKKLLLSDSGFYLCAWSRTRGRPYNEQFFGPGTRLTVL.

The chain has TRBV12-3 or TRBV12-4 and TRBJ2-1. CDR3 length: 15 amino acids. The CDR3 protein is CASSLRLAVYNEQFF.

This clonotype is classed as medium-sized by frequency. V gene TRBV6-2 or TRBV6-3 combines with J gene TRBJ1-1. The CDR3 has 11 amino acids. Germline values: CDR1 MNHEY, CDR2 SVGEGT. The CDR3: CASSEGGEAFF.

The chain joins TRBV29-1 to TRBJ2-2; absent DNA, TCRdb's TRBD1 call cannot be checked. Germline-derived CDR1 and CDR2 are SQVTM and ANQGSEA. This CDR3 comprises 18 residues. CDR3 sequence: CSVLDIGGGEPNTGELFF.

This rearrangement joins TRBV4-2 to TRBJ2-7; TCRdb's D gene call, TRBD2, goes unchecked for lack of DNA. Germline assignment: CDR1 LGHNA and CDR2 YNFKEQ. The CDR3 loop spans 15 amino acids. CDR3: CASSQVAGSSYEQYF.

CDR3 amino acids: CASYGFRSIEQYF. The genes are TRBV28 and TRBJ2-7. The CDR3 loop spans 13 amino acids. Germline values: CDR1 MDHEN, CDR2 SYDVKM.

The chain couples TRBV25-1 to TRBJ2-1; TCRdb proposes TRBD2, but this gene call is untestable without DNA. This CDR3 spans 15 amino acids. Germline values: CDR1 MGHDK, CDR2 SYGVNS. The CDR3 spells CASTLGGGPRLEQFF.

The rearrangement joins TRBV29-1 to TRBJ2-7; there is no DNA to check the TCRdb D call of TRBD1. The CDR3 runs to 13 residues. Germline assignment: CDR1 SQVTM and CDR2 ANQGSEA. The CDR3 region is CSVRDRDQGEQYF.